These 5 T cell receptor beta chains share one sample of origin, sequenced in a study of cytomegalovirus exposure and HLA in healthy donors. PCR involved 60 Vbeta and 13 Jbeta primers. TCRdb keeps only in-frame clones here, not all; method: immunoSEQ multiplex PCR. The table lists 200,000 to 300,000 clones, 84% of them singletons. The sample taken for sequencing was PBMCs. The receptors stem from a woman aged 40 to 49 in good health and CMV-seropositive.

Only one count was recorded for this clone. The CDR3 sequence is CASTSSNTGNEKLFF. The CDR3 coding sequence is TGTGCCAGCACCTCTTCAAACACAGGGAATGAAAAACTGTTTTTT. J is TRBJ1-4 and V is TRBV2; the D gene is possibly TRBD1 (6 bases). V was clipped by 7 bases and J by 5 bases, with 17 bases between them. CDR3 length equals 15 residues. CDR1 SNHLY and CDR2 FYNNEI come from the germline V gene.

The J gene is TRBJ2-7, the V gene TRBV7-2, with 7 bases that match TRBD1. The CDR3 extends over 15 amino acids. In germline, CDR1 is SGHTA, CDR2 FQGNSA. With 5 bases clipped from V and 2 bases from J, the junction kept 9 bases outside the gene matches. The CDR3 nucleotides are TGTGCCAGCAGCCACACAGGGGTGGGCCCCTACGAGCAGTACTTC. This codes for CASSHTGVGPYEQYF.

The chain combines TRBV30 with TRBJ1-2, with D maybe TRBD1 (5 bases). Looked up from germline, CDR1 is GTSNPN and CDR2 is SVGIG (reference sequence). The V end lost 2 bases, the J end lost 6 bases, and 7 bases lay between the germline ends. The CDR3 is made up of 11 amino acids. The CDR3 loop reads CAWSPRDGYTF. CDR3 bases: TGTGCCTGGAGTCCCAGGGATGGCTACACCTTC.

The chain carries TRBV2 and TRBJ1-6; TRBD1 matches 9 bases. Germline V gene data show CDR1 as SNHLY and CDR2 as FYNNEI. There are 14 residues in the CDR3. The ends lost 11 bases at V and 4 bases at J; junction bases unmatched: 6. The CDR3 here is CAGSGQGYNSPLHF. DNA of the CDR3: TGTGCCGGCTCTGGACAGGGGTATAATTCACCCCTCCACTTT.

V is TRBV7-2 and J is TRBJ1-2; TRBD1 might be the D (5 bases). Trimming took off 0 bases at V and 2 bases at J, with 13 bases between the two ends. The germline gives CDR1 SGHTA, CDR2 FQGNSA. The CDR3 has 16 amino acids. The CDR3 DNA is TGTGCCAGCAGCTTAGCGCAGGGCAGGGCCAACTATGGCTACACCTTC. It is translated as CASSLAQGRANYGYTF.